These 17 T cell receptor beta chains came from one sample sequenced in a study of blood T cell repertoires in COVID-19. Sequencing was performed with immunoSEQ multiplex PCR; in TCRdb, only in-frame clones are kept and a portion is missing. There are about 76,000 clones in the sample; approximately 84% occur only once, and approximately 9.9% lies in the top ten. Sequenced: peripheral blood. These receptors originate from a man aged 60 to 75 with COVID-19, enrolled during active disease.

The CDR3 loop reads CASSLEVAAGGRETQYF. CDR3 in DNA: TGTGCCAGCAGCTTGGAGGTTGCAGCGGGGGGGCGAGAGACCCAGTACTTC. V and J are TRBV5-5 and TRBJ2-5; 10 nucleotides line up with TRBD2. Germline loops: CDR1 SGHKS, CDR2 YYEKEE (reference sequence). The CDR3 has 17 residues. Germline trimming cut 0 bases from V and 4 bases from J; bases unmatched to any gene: 9. The full variable domain, completed using reference TRBV5-5 and TRBJ2-5, is DAGVTQSPTHLIKTRGQQVTLRCSPISGHKSVSWYQQVLGQGPQFIFQYYEKEERGRGNFPDRFSARQFPNYSSELNVNALLLGDSALYLCASSLEVAAGGRETQYFGPGTRLLVL.

The rearrangement links TRBV25-1 to TRBJ1-1, with 7 bases fitting TRBD1. This CDR3 contains 14 residues. J gave up 1 base and V 4 bases, and 3 bases lay outside the gene matches. The V gene's germline CDR1 is MGHDK and CDR2 SYGVNS. CDR3 loop: CASSGQGRNTEAFF. The CDR3 DNA is TGTGCCAGCAGTGGACAGGGACGGAACACTGAAGCTTTCTTT.

A single count supports this clone. This rearrangement joins TRBV24-1 to TRBJ2-5; 7 bases are a match to TRBD2. The V and J ends lost 3 bases and 1 base, in that order; junction bases with no gene match: 4. The CDR3 runs to 15 residues. Germline CDR1 and CDR2: KGHDR and SFDVKD. The CDR3 DNA reads TGTGCCACCAGTGATCCTCTAGCGGTCCAAGAGACCCAGTACTTC. Its protein product is CATSDPLAVQETQYF.

This sequence joins TRBV24-1 and TRBJ1-1; 7 bases match TRBD1. The germline V gene encodes CDR1 KGHDR and CDR2 SFDVKD. The CDR3 runs 16 residues. With 2 bases clipped from V and 3 bases from J, the junction kept 8 bases outside the gene matches. CDR3: CATSDSRQGLDTEAFF. CDR3 nucleotides: TGTGCCACCAGTGATTCCCGACAGGGTTTGGACACTGAAGCTTTCTTT.

V gene TRBV15 combines with J gene TRBJ2-3, with TRBD1 matching 9 bases. V lost 5 bases and J lost 3; bases outside the gene matches: 6. This CDR3 has 15 amino acids. CDR1 and CDR2 from the germline V gene are LNHNV and YYDKDF (reference sequence). The chain's CDR3 is CATSGWDRETDTQYF. In DNA, the CDR3 is TGTGCCACCAGCGGCTGGGACAGGGAGACAGATACGCAGTATTTT.

The gene calls are TRBV24-1 and TRBJ2-1, with 8 bases fitting TRBD1. The length of the CDR3 is 16 residues. J was trimmed by 8 bases and V by 9 bases; bases with no gene match: 17. Germline V gene data show CDR1 as KGHDR and CDR2 as SFDVKD. The CDR3 bases are TGTGCCACCTCCCGCCGGGGCAGGGGGCGCGAGGATGAGCAGTTCTTC. Its protein product is CATSRRGRGREDEQFF.

V usage is TRBV13 and J usage is TRBJ1-2; D unresolved. V was trimmed by 8 bases and J by 3 bases, leaving 10 bases between them. This CDR3 has 12 residues. Per germline, CDR1 PRHDT and CDR2 FYEKMQ (reference sequence). The CDR3 is CASGWADYGYTF. CDR3 nucleotide sequence: TGTGCCAGCGGGTGGGCTGACTATGGCTACACCTTC.

This clone occurred a few times. The rearrangement uses TRBV4-1 and TRBJ1-2; 9 bases are a match to TRBD1. Germline lookup yields CDR1 MGHRA and CDR2 YSYEKL. There are 13 residues in the CDR3. V lost 6 bases to trimming and J lost 7 bases; unmatched junction nucleotides: 6. The DNA for the CDR3 is TGCGCCAGCAGAGGGGACAGGGCCGGTGGCTACACCTTC. This gives the protein CASRGDRAGGYTF.

The chain carries TRBV10-1 and TRBJ1-3; D unclear. Germline V gene data show CDR1 as WNHNN and CDR2 as SYGVQD (reference sequence). This CDR3 region has 13 residues. Deletions cut 8 bases from V and 4 bases from J, with 12 bases between. The CDR3 region is CASQNSAGNTIYF. The CDR3 DNA follows: TGCGCCAGCCAAAACTCTGCCGGAAACACCATATATTTT.

V usage is TRBV5-1 and J usage is TRBJ1-2, with TRBD1 matching 10 bases. The germline CDR1 and CDR2 sequences are SGHRS and YFSETQ. The trim removed 2 bases at V and 2 bases at J, leaving 6 bases unmatched. The CDR3 is made up of 16 amino acids. CDR3 in amino acids: CASSLAGTGENYGYTF. DNA of the CDR3: TGCGCCAGCAGCTTAGCCGGGACAGGGGAGAACTATGGCTACACCTTC.

This rearrangement joins TRBV5-6 to TRBJ2-5; 11 bases are a match to TRBD1. V was clipped by 4 bases and J by 5 bases; unmatched bases: 10. The CDR3 is 16 amino acids. Germline lookup yields CDR1 SGHDT and CDR2 YYEEEE. The DNA for the CDR3 is TGTGCCAGCAGCCCGACGGGACAGGGGGGAGGCGAGACCCAGTACTTC. Its protein is CASSPTGQGGGETQYF.

Only one count was recorded for this clone. The chain recombines TRBV19 with TRBJ2-1, with TRBD2 identical over 10 bases. J gave up 3 bases and V 9 bases, and 8 bases lay outside the gene matches. The germline CDR1 and CDR2 sequences are LNHDA and SQIVND (reference sequence). This CDR3 contains 15 residues. DNA for the CDR3: TGTGCCAGCCGCTCTATAGCGGGAGGCTACAATGAGCAGTTCTTC. Its protein product is CASRSIAGGYNEQFF. Together with reference TRBV19 and TRBJ2-1, the CDR3 gives the full variable domain: DGGITQSPKYLFRKEGQNVTLSCEQNLNHDAMYWYRQDPGQGLRLIYYSQIVNDFQKGDIAEGYSVSREKKESFPLTVTSAQKNPTAFYLCASRSIAGGYNEQFFGPGTRLTVL.

The chain employs TRBV5-1 and TRBJ2-1; 10 bases fit TRBD2. V lost 4 bases, J lost 7 bases, and 5 bases stayed unmatched. Germline V gives CDR1 SGHRS, CDR2 YFSETQ. The CDR3 length is 14 residues. CDR3: CASSLGLADNEQFF. The CDR3 region has the DNA TGCGCCAGCAGCCTTGGACTAGCGGATAATGAGCAGTTCTTC. Full variable domain (outside the CDR3, taken from reference TRBV5-1 and TRBJ2-1): KAGVTQTPRYLIKTRGQQVTLSCSPISGHRSVSWYQQTPGQGLQFLFEYFSETQRNKGNFPGRFSGRQFSNSRSEMNVSTLELGDSALYLCASSLGLADNEQFFGPGTRLTVL.

The chain is built from TRBV7-3 and TRBJ2-2; tentative D call: TRBD2 (5 bases). Trimming cost V 3 bases and J 4 bases, with 12 bases left between them. This CDR3 is 15 amino acids long. Germline V gene sequence: CDR1 SGHTA, CDR2 FQGTGA. The CDR3 DNA follows: TGTGCCAGCAGCTTTCAAGGACTCCCCACCGGGGAGCTGTTTTTT. It translates to CASSFQGLPTGELFF.

V usage is TRBV7-9 and J usage is TRBJ2-5; 7 nucleotides match TRBD1. The junction had 5 bases not matched to a gene; V was cut back by 3 bases and J by 1 base. Germline loops: CDR1 SEHNR, CDR2 FQNEAQ (reference sequence). The length of the CDR3 is 15 residues. CDR3: CASSFMGQIQETQYF. The CDR3 nucleotides read TGTGCCAGCAGCTTCATGGGACAGATCCAAGAGACCCAGTACTTC.

The chain employs TRBV6-6 and TRBJ2-1, with TRBD2 matching 10 bases. Germline CDR1 is MNHNY and CDR2 is SVGAGI (reference sequence). V lost 8 bases, J lost 5 bases, and 9 bases stayed unmatched. There are 15 residues in the CDR3. Here the CDR3 reads CASSKWTSGDNEQFF. As DNA, the CDR3 is TGTGCCAGCTCCAAATGGACTAGCGGAGACAATGAGCAGTTCTTC.

This clone came up once. The DNA of the CDR3 is TGTGCCAGCAGACGACCTGACAGGGCGGAAGGCTACACCTTC. Its protein is CASRRPDRAEGYTF. The V call is TRBV28, the J call TRBJ1-2, with TRBD1 matching 7 bases. Looked up from germline, CDR1 is MDHEN and CDR2 is SYDVKM. J gave up 8 bases and V 6 bases, and 12 bases lay outside the gene matches. The CDR3 runs to 14 residues.